A selection of T cell receptor beta chains follows, all from one sample in a study of early T cells in non-severe SARS-CoV-2 infection. TCRdb independently ran MiXCR on the 5' RACE reads; one entry per CDR3 protein. The sample contains about 84,000 distinct CDR3 sequences, 12% of which appear only once. The source material was whole blood. The receptors originated from an adult who was a healthcare worker with PCR-confirmed SARS-CoV-2 infection or an uninfected control (not recorded which). Each CDR3 is given with its conserved first and last residue. D genes are given only for firm matches. Clone size appears in some rows only: once, few, many, or a class for an expanded clone.

j_gene | v_gene | abundance | d_gene | CDR3aa | CDR3nt
TRBJ1-6 | TRBV14 | . | . | CASTQNPPLNSSLHF | TGTGCCAGCACCCAAAACCCCCCCTTGAATTCATCCCTCCACTTT
TRBJ1-2 | TRBV28 | . | . | CASSFEGVGGYTF | TGTGCCAGCAGTTTCGAAGGGGTTGGAGGCTACACCTTC
TRBJ2-4 | TRBV2 | many | . | CASSVWGQNIQYF | TGTGCCAGCAGTGTGTGGGGCCAAAACATTCAGTACTTC
TRBJ1-4 | TRBV6-1 | many | TRBD1 | CASRSGTGEEKLFF | TGTGCCAGCAGATCCGGGACAGGGGAAGAAAAACTGTTTTTT
TRBJ2-3 | TRBV10-3 | . | . | CAISPLAGGTDTQYF | TGTGCCATCAGTCCACTAGCAGGCGGCACAGATACGCAGTATTTT
TRBJ1-1 | TRBV7-9 | few | . | CASAHDHTEAFF | TGTGCCAGCGCCCATGACCACACTGAAGCTTTCTTT
TRBJ2-1 | TRBV20-1 | few | . | CSAPIQRRIYNEQFF | TGCAGTGCTCCCATCCAAAGGAGGATTTACAATGAGCAGTTCTTC
TRBJ2-3 | TRBV28 | . | TRBD2 | CASSFQRGVSTDTQYF | TGTGCCAGCAGTTTTCAGCGGGGGGTTTCGACAGATACGCAGTATTTT
TRBJ2-7 | TRBV5-1 | many | TRBD2 | CASTPLAGGPYEQYF | TGCGCCAGCACCCCACTAGCGGGGGGGCCCTACGAGCAGTACTTC
TRBJ1-3 | TRBV12-3/TRBV12-4 | few | TRBD1 | CASSPDRGNTIYF | TGTGCCAGCAGCCCCGACAGGGGTAACACCATATATTTT
TRBJ1-6 | TRBV28 | many | TRBD1 | CASYTGEGSPLHF | TGTGCCAGCTACACAGGGGAGGGTTCACCCCTCCACTTT
TRBJ2-1 | TRBV5-4 | . | . | CASSLEVGGPYNEQFF | TGTGCCAGCAGCTTGGAGGTTGGAGGCCCCTACAATGAGCAGTTCTTC
TRBJ1-3 | TRBV20-1 | many | . | CSASMDGRSGNTIYF | TGCAGTGCTAGTATGGACGGACGCTCTGGAAACACCATATATTTT
TRBJ2-7 | TRBV5-4 | many | . | CASSFQGRYEQYF | TGTGCCAGCAGCTTCCAGGGACGCTACGAGCAGTACTTC
TRBJ1-2 | TRBV3-1 | few | . | CASGAGRYGYTF | TGTGCCAGCGGAGCGGGTCGCTATGGCTACACCTTC
TRBJ2-7 | TRBV11-2 | many | TRBD2 | CASSLGLAGAYEQYF | TGTGCCAGCAGCTTAGGACTAGCGGGGGCTTACGAGCAGTACTTC
TRBJ1-5 | TRBV27 | many | TRBD1 | CASSGGTGAQHF | TGTGCCAGCAGTGGGGGGACAGGGGCCCAGCATTTT
TRBJ2-7 | TRBV5-1 | . | . | CASSFSGATYEQYF | TGCGCCAGCAGCTTCTCCGGGGCTACCTACGAGCAGTACTTC
TRBJ2-1 | TRBV20-1 | many | TRBD2 | CSAIAGWDNEQFF | TGCAGTGCTATAGCGGGATGGGACAATGAGCAGTTCTTC
TRBJ2-1 | TRBV30 | many | TRBD1 | CAWETGGRGNEQFF | TGTGCCTGGGAAACAGGGGGCCGTGGAAATGAGCAGTTCTTC
TRBJ2-1 | TRBV11-2 | many | . | CASSLRSVSSYNEQFF | TGTGCCAGCAGCTTACGCTCCGTGAGCTCCTACAATGAGCAGTTCTTC
TRBJ2-7 | TRBV6-2/TRBV6-3 | . | . | CASTTGLISYEQYF | TGTGCCAGCACCACGGGACTGATCTCCTACGAGCAGTACTTC
TRBJ1-2 | TRBV5-4 | many | TRBD1 | CASRFGTGGNYGYTF | TGTGCCAGCAGATTCGGGACAGGGGGGAACTATGGCTACACCTTC
TRBJ2-1 | TRBV29-1 | many | TRBD1 | CSGRQGWNEQFF | TGCAGCGGGCGACAGGGTTGGAATGAGCAGTTCTTC
TRBJ2-2 | TRBV7-9 | many | . | CASSLARTGELFF | TGTGCCAGCAGCTTAGCACGCACCGGGGAGCTGTTTTTT
TRBJ1-1 | TRBV29-1 | many | . | CSVETNTEAFF | TGCAGCGTTGAAACGAACACTGAAGCTTTCTTT
TRBJ2-1 | TRBV12-3/TRBV12-4 | . | . | CASSGTTSSTYNEQFF | TGTGCCAGCAGCGGAACCACTTCTAGCACCTACAATGAGCAGTTCTTC
TRBJ1-2 | TRBV11-2 | few | . | CASRTTGTPDYGYTF | TGTGCCAGCAGGACAACCGGGACGCCAGACTATGGCTACACCTTC
TRBJ2-2 | TRBV5-1 | many | . | CASSSRRENTGELFF | TGCGCCAGCAGCTCACGACGGGAGAACACCGGGGAGCTGTTTTTT
TRBJ2-2 | TRBV12-3/TRBV12-4 | . | . | CASSHSGGLTGELFF | TGTGCCAGCAGCCACTCGGGGGGCCTGACCGGGGAGCTGTTTTTT
TRBJ2-1 | TRBV12-3/TRBV12-4 | . | TRBD1 | CASSLESQGAPSRSYNEQFF | TGTGCCAGCAGTTTAGAATCCCAGGGGGCGCCTAGTCGGTCCTACAATGAGCAGTTCTTC
TRBJ2-2 | TRBV7-3 | many | . | CASSTPNTGELFF | TGTGCCAGCAGCACCCCGAACACCGGGGAGCTGTTTTTT
TRBJ2-3 | TRBV6-6 | few | . | CASSSAVGTQYF | TGTGCCAGCAGTTCGGCGGTGGGTACGCAGTATTTT